These 8 T cell receptor beta chains originate from one sample sequenced in a study of draining lymph node invasion in breast cancer. MiXCR, applied by TCRdb to the bulk RNA-seq reads, yields one record per CDR3 protein. This sample has some 3,000 distinct CDR3 sequences, with approximately 47% found just once. The CD4+ CD45RA- CD25high gate defined the sorted memory regulatory T cells. Sequencing was carried out using sorted memory Tregs from a lymph node. These receptors originate from a female donor with luminal breast cancer.

This clonotype was counted between two and nine times. This sequence joins TRBV7-3 and TRBJ2-7, with 8 bases lining up with TRBD2. V dropped 5 bases and J dropped 3; count of bases not matched to a gene: 12. Germline CDR1 reads SGHTA; CDR2 reads FQGTGA. The CDR3 runs to 16 residues. The CDR3 loop reads CASSPLETSGSYEQYF. Written as DNA, the CDR3 is TGTGCCAGCAGCCCATTAGAAACTAGCGGTAGCTACGAGCAGTACTTC.

The genes are TRBV7-2 and TRBJ2-5; either TRBD1 or TRBD2 may supply D (5 bases each). Trimming cost V 1 base and J 5 bases, with 11 bases left between them. CDR1 and CDR2 from the germline V gene are SGHTA and FQGNSA. This CDR3 is built from 14 residues. The CDR3 bases are TGTGCCAGCAGCTTAGGGGGGTGGGAGGAGACCCAGTACTTC. It codes for CASSLGGWEETQYF.

V is TRBV20-1 and J is TRBJ2-2; tentatively, D is TRBD1 (6 bases). The CDR3 consists of 13 residues. Trimming pared 3 bases from V and 6 bases from J, leaving 11 bases between. The germline V gene encodes CDR1 DFQATT and CDR2 SNEGSKA (reference sequence). CDR3 loop: CSASNRQAGELFF. The CDR3 region has the DNA TGCAGTGCTAGCAACCGACAGGCCGGGGAGCTGTTTTTT.

This clonotype was found a few times. The chain is built from TRBV18 and TRBJ1-2; D unresolved. Trimming removed 8 bases from V and 5 bases from J, with 15 bases in between. CDR1 and CDR2 from the germline V gene are KGHSH and LQKENI. The CDR3 length is 13 residues. The CDR3 bases are TGTGCCAGCGCCGAGGGATCCATGTATGGCTACACCTTC. It encodes CASAEGSMYGYTF.

The chain joins TRBV5-1 to TRBJ2-3; no clear D. Germline V gives CDR1 SGHRS, CDR2 YFSETQ. Trimming took off 10 bases at V and 4 bases at J, with 13 bases between the two ends. The CDR3 sequence is 12 residues long. In DNA form, the CDR3 reads TGCGCCTCTCACACCCCCCCAGATACGCAGTATTTT. Its protein product is CASHTPPDTQYF.

This clonotype was seen a few times. This rearrangement joins TRBV20-1 to TRBJ1-5; possibly TRBD1 for D (6 bases). Between the trimmed V and J ends, which lost 3 bases and 0 bases, there was a span of 12 bases. Germline V CDR1 and CDR2: DFQATT, SNEGSKA (reference sequence). The CDR3 has 15 amino acids. CDR3 DNA: TGCAGTGCTAGGAGGGGGGTCTATAGCAATCAGCCCCAGCATTTT. Translation: CSARRGVYSNQPQHF.

The chain links TRBV7-2 to TRBJ1-2; tentative D call: TRBD1 (6 bases). CDR1 SGHTA and CDR2 FQGNSA come from the germline V gene. The CDR3 is made up of 13 amino acids. V gave up 5 bases and J gave up 6 bases, with 13 bases separating them. The CDR3 sequence: CASSDDRRNGYTF. The CDR3, as DNA: TGTGCCAGCAGCGATGACAGGAGAAATGGCTACACCTTC.

V is TRBV2 and J is TRBJ2-2; D not resolved. The ends were cut back, 4 bases at V and 4 bases at J, with 10 bases in the middle. From germline, CDR1 is SNHLY and CDR2 FYNNEI. This CDR3 is 14 amino acids long. The CDR3 sequence is CASSVLVLTGELFF. The DNA of the CDR3 is TGTGCCAGCAGTGTACTCGTTCTCACCGGGGAGCTGTTTTTT.